The T cell receptor (beta chain) described here comes from a study of blood T cell repertoires in COVID-19. Overall study: Sources were T cells, B-cell-depleted T cells, or PBMCs; the material itself was cDNA or gDNA.

Participant reports of clinical history set cohort assignment. Authors' processing steps: Using reference gene primer amplification, nucleated cell counts were estimated. Method: immunoSEQ multiplex PCR; TCRdb's copy keeps in-frame clones and lacks some. The V and J calls and clone size are taken from that table; D and trimming were inferred from the DNA. This repertoire shows some 270,000 clones, around 92% found once; its top ten account for roughly 1.8%. The germline V and J ends were trimmed by 5 bases and 0 bases, with 11 bases remaining between them. CDR3 length equals 14 residues. CDR1 and CDR2 (germline): MDHEN, SYDVKM.

The source of this sequence is a woman aged 60-70 years who had recovered from COVID-19. The V and J genes are TRBV28 and TRBJ2-7; TRBD1 is a possible D gene (6 bases). The sequencing sample was made of PBMCs or T cells enriched from blood (not recorded which). CDR3 nucleotides: TGTGCCAGCAGTGCAGGGGTAAGCTCCTACGAGCAGTACTTC. It encodes CASSAGVSSYEQYF.